One sample yielded the 18 T cell receptor beta chains listed below, sequenced in a study of cytomegalovirus exposure and HLA in healthy donors. The PCR was carried out with 60 Vbeta primers and 13 Jbeta primers. TCRdb keeps only in-frame clones here, not all; method: immunoSEQ multiplex PCR. Of around 70,000 clones in the sample, nearly 80% were seen once. The sequenced sample was PBMCs. The receptors here all came from a woman between 40 and 55 years old in good health and CMV-seropositive.

This clone was counted a single time. The chain combines TRBV20-1 with TRBJ1-2; 7 bases align to TRBD1. V was pared by 3 bases and J by 8 bases, with 3 bases of the junction left unmatched. The CDR3 is 11 amino acids. Looked up from germline, CDR1 is DFQATT and CDR2 is SNEGSKA (reference sequence). Here the CDR3 reads CSARQGGGYTF. The CDR3 bases are TGCAGTGCTAGGCAGGGGGGAGGCTACACCTTC.

The CDR3: CAWSDIPGDEKLFF. The CDR3 DNA is TGTGCCTGGAGCGACATTCCCGGGGATGAAAAACTGTTTTTT. The genes are TRBV30 and TRBJ1-4; D remains unclear. V dropped 3 bases and J dropped 6 bases, with 14 bases sitting between them. This CDR3 comprises 14 residues. Germline assignment: CDR1 GTSNPN and CDR2 SVGIG (reference sequence). The full variable domain, its missing parts supplied by reference TRBV30 and TRBJ1-4, is SQTIHQWPATLVQPVGSPLSLECTVEGTSNPNLYWYRQAAGRGLQLLFYSVGIGQISSEVPQNLSASRPQDRQFILSSKKLLLSDSGFYLCAWSDIPGDEKLFFGSGTQLSVL.

CDR3 loop: CASSQYLRGQGPGEQYF. The CDR3 DNA reads TGCGCCAGCAGCCAGTACCTTCGGGGACAGGGGCCCGGCGAGCAGTACTTC. The chain links TRBV4-1 to TRBJ2-7, with 10 bases identical to TRBD1. J was trimmed by 6 bases and V by 3 bases; bases with no gene match: 14. CDR3 length: 17 amino acids. Looked up from germline, CDR1 is MGHRA and CDR2 is YSYEKL.

The CDR3 sequence: CASSLGTSGRTDTQYF. The CDR3 nucleotides are TGTGCCAGCAGCTTAGGGACTAGCGGGCGCACAGATACGCAGTATTTT. The chain uses TRBV11-3 and TRBJ2-3; 11 bases are shared with TRBD2. Trimming removed 1 base from V and 1 base from J; junction bases left unmatched: 1. Germline loops: CDR1 SGHNT, CDR2 YENEEA. The CDR3 contains 16 residues.

This chain joins TRBV5-6 and TRBJ2-7; unclear D gene. This CDR3 is 14 amino acids long. Trimming stripped 4 bases from V and 0 bases from J, with 11 bases between. Germline V lookup: CDR1 SGHDT, CDR2 YYEEEE. The CDR3 spells CASSVTSFSYEQYF. The DNA of the CDR3 is TGTGCCAGCAGCGTGACAAGTTTCTCCTACGAGCAGTACTTC.

This CDR3 is CAWRATGTEAFF. The CDR3 nucleotides read TGTGCCTGGAGGGCAACGGGGACTGAAGCTTTCTTT. The genes are TRBV30 and TRBJ1-1; D unclear. The germline CDR1 and CDR2 sequences are GTSNPN and SVGIG (reference sequence). This CDR3 region has 12 residues. Deletions cut 3 bases from V and 5 bases from J, with 10 bases between.

The rearrangement joins TRBV30 to TRBJ2-3; TRBD2 agrees at 7 bases. After removal of 7 bases from V and 0 bases from J, the junction contained 7 bases not matched to a gene. CDR3 length equals 14 residues. CDR1 is GTSNPN, CDR2 SVGIG, per germline (reference sequence). CDR3 nucleotide sequence: TGTGCCTTGACCCCCGGGGGGAGCACAGATACGCAGTATTTT. This translates into CALTPGGSTDTQYF.

V usage is TRBV18 and J usage is TRBJ2-3; 9 nucleotides align to TRBD2. The length of the CDR3 is 17 residues. Unmatched junction bases numbered 7, after V lost 1 base and J lost 2 bases. Germline loops: CDR1 KGHSH, CDR2 LQKENI. In DNA, the CDR3 is TGTGCCAGCTCACCACGGGCTAGCGGGGCCGTCACAGATACGCAGTATTTT. This codes for CASSPRASGAVTDTQYF.

The chain couples TRBV27 to TRBJ2-5; 7 bases line up with TRBD2. CDR1 and CDR2 (germline): MNHEY, SMNVEV (reference sequence). J was trimmed by 5 bases and V by 3 bases; bases with no gene match: 3. This CDR3 is built from 13 residues. The CDR3 DNA reads TGTGCCAGCAGTTTGAATAGCGGGGAGACCCAGTACTTC. Protein: CASSLNSGETQYF.

This clone was counted only a few times. The rearrangement links TRBV7-2 to TRBJ1-1; TRBD1 is a possible D gene (6 bases). Germline V gene data show CDR1 as SGHTA and CDR2 as FQGNSA. Trimming left V 1 base short and J 3 bases short, with 12 bases between. This CDR3 is 15 amino acids long. This chain's CDR3 is CASSLEGGGYTEAFF. The CDR3 DNA reads TGTGCCAGCAGCTTAGAAGGGGGAGGGTACACTGAAGCTTTCTTT.

The V call is TRBV5-5, the J call TRBJ2-3, with D hard to call. This CDR3 spans 15 amino acids. Trimming removed 3 bases from V and 1 base from J, with 12 bases in between. Looked up from germline, CDR1 is SGHKS and CDR2 is YYEKEE (reference sequence). This CDR3 is CASSSDSLGTDTQYF. In DNA form, the CDR3 reads TGTGCCAGCAGCTCCGACTCACTCGGCACAGATACGCAGTATTTT. Supplemented by reference TRBV5-5 and TRBJ2-3, the full variable domain reads DAGVTQSPTHLIKTRGQQVTLRCSPISGHKSVSWYQQVLGQGPQFIFQYYEKEERGRGNFPDRFSARQFPNYSSELNVNALLLGDSALYLCASSSDSLGTDTQYFGPGTRLTVL.

V usage is TRBV19 and J usage is TRBJ1-6, with 7 nucleotides matching TRBD1. Germline CDR1 is LNHDA and CDR2 is SQIVND (reference sequence). V shed 2 bases, J shed 8 bases, and the junction held 6 bases outside the gene matches. The CDR3 has 15 amino acids. The CDR3 DNA is TGTGCCAGTAGTATAACGGCTCAGGGGGATTCACCCCTCCACTTT. This gives the protein CASSITAQGDSPLHF.

The chain couples TRBV6-4 to TRBJ2-3, with TRBD2 matching 11 bases. The CDR3 has 17 residues. Germline assignment: CDR1 MRHNA and CDR2 SNTAGT. The ends lost 4 bases at V and 0 bases at J; junction bases unmatched: 6. CDR3 DNA sequence: TGTGCCAGCAGTGGGCTAGCGGGGGGTGCTAGCACAGATACGCAGTATTTT. Translating it yields CASSGLAGGASTDTQYF.

V gene TRBV6-4 combines with J gene TRBJ2-3; the D gene is possibly TRBD2 (6 bases). The CDR3 totals 14 residues. Trimming shortened V by 3 bases and J by 6 bases, and 13 bases separated the two germline ends. Germline CDR1 and CDR2: MRHNA and SNTAGT. CDR3 sequence (DNA): TGTGCCAGCAGTGAGATCGGGGGAGGCGATACGCAGTATTTT. This translates into CASSEIGGGDTQYF.

The CDR3 DNA sequence: TGTGCCAGCAGCTTCCGGACTAGCGGTCGGACCCAGTACTTC. Translated: CASSFRTSGRTQYF. The chain has TRBV7-8 and TRBJ2-5; 10 nucleotides match TRBD2. The germline CDR1 and CDR2 sequences are SGHVS and FQNEAQ. J was trimmed by 7 bases and V by 3 bases; bases with no gene match: 5. The CDR3 totals 14 residues.

The chain joins TRBV2 to TRBJ1-1; TRBD1 agrees at 7 bases. Germline CDR1 is SNHLY and CDR2 is FYNNEI. V was pared by 9 bases and J by 4 bases, with 14 bases of the junction left unmatched. The CDR3 length is 15 residues. The CDR3 is CARTGTVTSGTEAFF. In nucleotides, the CDR3 is TGTGCCAGAACCGGGACAGTCACCTCGGGCACTGAAGCTTTCTTT.

V gene TRBV28 combines with J gene TRBJ1-5; 7 nucleotides agree with TRBD1. V gave up 5 bases and J gave up 2 bases; unmatched junction bases: 9. The CDR3 covers 16 residues. Looked up from germline, CDR1 is MDHEN and CDR2 is SYDVKM. As DNA, the CDR3 is TGTGCCAGCAGTATTCGGACAGGAAGGGGCAATCAGCCCCAGCATTTT. Translated: CASSIRTGRGNQPQHF.

This rearrangement joins TRBV10-3 to TRBJ2-2; D is possibly TRBD1 (5 bases). Trimming took off 6 bases at V and 5 bases at J, with 10 bases between the two ends. The germline CDR1 and CDR2 sequences are ENHRY and SYGVKD. The CDR3 runs to 13 residues. DNA of the CDR3: TGTGCCATCAGGCCTCAGGGTACCGGGGAGCTGTTTTTT. This encodes CAIRPQGTGELFF.